What follows describes a single T cell receptor beta chain. These data belong to a study of blood T cell repertoires in COVID-19. Overall study: Sample material is recorded as cDNA or gDNA derived from T cells, B-cell-depleted T cells, or PBMCs.

The repertoire was sequenced with immunoSEQ multiplex PCR; TCRdb's copy has only in-frame clones and lacks some. The sample records roughly 360,000 clones, approximately 89% being singletons. Germline V gene lookup returns CDR1 ENHRY and CDR2 SYGVKD. Trimming removed 3 bases from V and 5 bases from J, with 16 bases in between. The CDR3 has 15 amino acids. Participants were aged about 18 to 90 years, lived in under 25 US areas, and enrolled virtually. Resolution of symptoms, clearance, or two negative PCRs was present in recovered Cohort 3 donors. Sequencing was performed on PBMCs or T cells enriched from blood (not recorded which). The sequence came from a young man who had recovered from COVID-19. V usage is TRBV10-3 and J usage is TRBJ2-5, with D possibly TRBD2 on 6 matching bases. The CDR3 spells CAISDESGRRETQYF. The CDR3 region has the DNA TGTGCCATCAGTGATGAGAGTGGGAGGAGGGAGACCCAGTACTTC.